This T cell receptor (beta chain) was sequenced for a study of blood T cells in healthy people across ages. Study conclusions and caveats: CMV status of donors was not determined, possibly confounding expanded clonotype changes.

The authors ran a second PCR of about 6 to 11 cycles using a sample-barcoded 5' primer and a J-beta primer mix. Each cDNA molecule carried a tag from a template-switch adaptor that contained 12 random nucleotides. TCRdb analysed the 5' RACE reads with MiXCR anew, one entry per CDR3 protein. In the table there are about 730,000 distinct CDR3 sequences, approximately 43% of which are singletons. Note on this clonotype: Its target is unknown.

The V gene's germline CDR1 is SGHRS and CDR2 YFSETQ. This CDR3 is built from 15 residues. The V segment lost 0 bases and the J segment 4 bases; nucleotides outside the gene matches: 5. The sample comprised blood. The chain links TRBV5-1 to TRBJ1-1, with 8 positions matching TRBD1. The clonotype comes from a woman aged 55-70 years in good health. The CDR3 loop is CASSLAGGGPTEAFF. Here the CDR3 DNA reads TGCGCCAGCAGCTTGGCAGGGGGCGGACCCACTGAAGCTTTCTTT.